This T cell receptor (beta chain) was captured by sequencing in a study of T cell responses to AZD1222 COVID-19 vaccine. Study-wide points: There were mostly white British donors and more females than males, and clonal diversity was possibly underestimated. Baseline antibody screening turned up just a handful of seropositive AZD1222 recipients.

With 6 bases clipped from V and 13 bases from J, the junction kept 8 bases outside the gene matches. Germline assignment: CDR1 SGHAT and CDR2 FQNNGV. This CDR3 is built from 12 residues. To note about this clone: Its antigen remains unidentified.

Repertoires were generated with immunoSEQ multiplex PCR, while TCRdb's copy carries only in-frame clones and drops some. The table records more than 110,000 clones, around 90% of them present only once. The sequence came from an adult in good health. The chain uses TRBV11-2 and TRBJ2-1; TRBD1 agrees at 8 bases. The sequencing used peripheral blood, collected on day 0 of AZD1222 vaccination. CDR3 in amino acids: CASSPGGPGQFF. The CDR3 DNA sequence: TGTGCCAGCAGTCCAGGGGGCCCCGGCCAGTTCTTC.